The rows below give T cell receptor beta chains drawn from one sample of a study of T cell responses to AZD1222 COVID-19 vaccine. Libraries were prepared by immunoSEQ multiplex PCR; TCRdb keeps only in-frame clonotypes and omits some of them. Among about 110,000 clones listed, more than 85% were seen once. The sequences come from peripheral blood, collected on day 0 of AZD1222 vaccination. All receptors derive from an adult in good health. The CDR3 runs from the conserved cysteine through the conserved F or W. A D gene is named only where the DNA matches it firmly. Some rows mark clone size as missing; the rest say once, few, many or name a class of expanded clone.

V gene	D gene	clone size	J gene	CDR3 DNA	CDR3 protein
TRBV18	-	-	TRBJ1-5	TGTGCCAGCTCACCTAGCAATCAGCCCCAGCATTTT	CASSPSNQPQHF
TRBV7-2	TRBD1	-	TRBJ1-1	TGTGCCAGCAGCGGACGACAGGGGCGCGAAGCTTTCTTT	CASSGRQGREAFF
TRBV30	TRBD1	-	TRBJ1-1	TGTGCCTGGAGACAGGGGTGGTTGGCTGAAGCTTTCTTT	CAWRQGWLAEAFF
TRBV5-6	TRBD2	-	TRBJ2-3	TGTGCCAGCAGCTTTAGCGGGAGCCGGAGCACAGATACGCAGTATTTT	CASSFSGSRSTDTQYF
TRBV18	TRBD1	-	TRBJ2-7	TGTGCCAGCTCACGAAACAGGGGCGCCTACGAGCAGTACTTC	CASSRNRGAYEQYF
TRBV19	-	few	TRBJ2-1	TGTGCCAGTAGTATTTTAGAGAGCTCCTACAATGAGCAGTTCTTC	CASSILESSYNEQFF
TRBV7-6	-	-	TRBJ1-4	TGTGCCAGCAGCCGCAGTCCCAGGATAGAGACAACTAATGAAAAACTGTTTTTT	CASSRSPRIETTNEKLFF
TRBV30	TRBD1	once	TRBJ1-6	TGTGCCTGGAAAGGGACAGGGGTGAGTCGCTCACCCCTCCACTTT	CAWKGTGVSRSPLHF
TRBV10-2	TRBD2	once	TRBJ2-5	TGCGCCAGCAGTGAGATTAGCGGGGGCCAAGAGACCCAGTACTTC	CASSEISGGQETQYF
TRBV11-3	-	-	TRBJ2-2	TGTGCCAGCAGCTCAAGGGATCCCCTGGCCGGGGAGCTGTTTTTT	CASSSRDPLAGELFF
TRBV9	-	-	TRBJ2-5	TGTGCCAGCAGCCCGAGCGGCCGTAGCGGCCGAGAGACCCAGTACTTC	CASSPSGRSGRETQYF
TRBV7-6	TRBD2	-	TRBJ2-1	TGTGCCAGCAGCTTCCTTAGCGGGGTCTACAATGAGCAGTTCTTC	CASSFLSGVYNEQFF
TRBV6-2/TRBV6-3	-	-	TRBJ1-5	TGTGCCAGCAGTCTAACCCGGAATCAGCCCCAGCATTTT	CASSLTRNQPQHF
TRBV27	-	-	TRBJ1-5	TGTGCCAGCAGTTTCTGGGGGGAGGGCAATCAGCCCCAGCATTTT	CASSFWGEGNQPQHF
TRBV7-2	-	-	TRBJ1-2	TGTGCCAGCCGCCCACCACCCAGGGGAAAAGGAGGCTATGGCTACACCTTC	CASRPPPRGKGGYGYTF
TRBV9	TRBD2	-	TRBJ2-3	TGTGCCAGCAGCGTAGGGCTAGCGGGAGGGCCAGGGACGCAGTATTTT	CASSVGLAGGPGTQYF
TRBV7-9	-	-	TRBJ1-2	TGTGCCAGCAGCTCCCTGATTTGGGATGGCTACACCTTC	CASSSLIWDGYTF
TRBV7-9	-	once	TRBJ1-2	TGTGCCAGCAGCTTAGCTGTCCGGGAGGGAGGCTACACCTTC	CASSLAVREGGYTF
TRBV19	TRBD2	-	TRBJ2-1	TGTGCCAGTACAAGAAGACTAGCGGGAGGTAATGAGCAGTTCTTC	CASTRRLAGGNEQFF
TRBV19	TRBD1	-	TRBJ1-2	TGTGCCAGTAGTATAACCTGGACAGGTGGGGCTGGCTACACCTTC	CASSITWTGGAGYTF